One sample yielded the 15 T cell receptor beta chains listed below, sequenced in a study of T cell repertoires in cytomegalovirus infection. These receptors have no identified antigens. TCRdb ran MiXCR on the reads and lists one entry per CDR3 protein. The top ten clones hold over 15% of a sample with 550,000 to 850,000 distinct CDR3 sequences, around 35% of them seen once. The sample was cultured PBMCs, taken from culture after CMV antigen stimulation. These receptors were obtained from a human donor in good health (CMV status not recorded). Some clones in this sample may be carry-over from other donors' samples.

This clonotype was picked up a small number of times. V usage is TRBV7-9 and J usage is TRBJ2-7; 9 nucleotides align to TRBD1. Unmatched junction bases numbered 15, after V lost 5 bases and J lost 1 base. Looked up from germline, CDR1 is SEHNR and CDR2 is FQNEAQ (reference sequence). The CDR3 has 18 residues. The CDR3 DNA sequence: TGTGCCAGCAGCCTAACCGGGGATGGGGGACAGGGTTCCTACGAGCAGTACTTC. Translating it yields CASSLTGDGGQGSYEQYF.

This clonotype showed up just a few times. The chain couples TRBV12-3 or TRBV12-4 to TRBJ2-1; 10 bases agree with TRBD2. The CDR3 runs to 16 residues. V shed 5 bases and J 7 bases; nucleotides not matched to a gene: 11. Written as DNA, the CDR3 is TGTGCCAGCAGTCCCCCTACTAGCGGGATTCAGAATGAGCAGTTCTTC. Translation gives CASSPPTSGIQNEQFF.

This clonotype was seen a handful of times. The rearrangement uses TRBV4-1 and TRBJ1-5; TRBD1 might be the D (5 bases). The V gene lost 1 base and the J gene lost 1 base, with 11 bases spanning the gap. Germline V lookup: CDR1 MGHRA, CDR2 YSYEKL. The CDR3 consists of 16 residues. The CDR3 spells CASSQVAGASNQPQHF. The CDR3 DNA reads as TGCGCCAGCAGCCAAGTGGCTGGGGCGAGCAATCAGCCCCAGCATTTT.

This clonotype was counted between two and nine times. The chain joins TRBV7-9 to TRBJ2-3; a weak D match, TRBD2 (5 bases). CDR3 length: 15 amino acids. The V end lost 1 base, the J end lost 4 bases, and 12 bases lay between the germline ends. Germline CDR1 and CDR2: SEHNR and FQNEAQ (reference sequence). The CDR3: CASSLGRTLADTQYF. CDR3 DNA sequence: TGTGCCAGCAGCTTAGGACGGACTCTTGCAGATACGCAGTATTTT.

V usage is TRBV5-1 and J usage is TRBJ2-5; 9 nucleotides line up with TRBD2. V was clipped by 3 bases and J by 3 bases; unmatched bases: 9. Germline V CDR1 and CDR2: SGHRS, YFSETQ. This CDR3 comprises 16 residues. For the CDR3, the DNA is TGCGCCAGCAGCTGGGGGGAGCGGGGGGCCGAAGAGACCCAGTACTTC. Protein: CASSWGERGAEETQYF.

This rearrangement joins TRBV19 to TRBJ1-5; possibly TRBD1 for D (5 bases). This CDR3 has 16 residues. V lost 7 bases, J lost 1 base, and 17 bases lay in between. Germline lookup yields CDR1 LNHDA and CDR2 SQIVND (reference sequence). CDR3 nucleotides: TGTGCCAGTACCCCGGTGGCAGGGAGGAGCAATCAGCCCCAGCATTTT. Amino acid sequence: CASTPVAGRSNQPQHF.

This clonotype was counted between two and nine times. The chain combines TRBV7-2 with TRBJ2-1; TRBD2 agrees at 9 bases. The germline V gene encodes CDR1 SGHTA and CDR2 FQGNSA. This CDR3 is built from 18 residues. The V gene end was trimmed by 1 base and the J gene end by 8 bases; junction bases not matched to a gene: 15. CDR3 sequence reads: CASSLVSFGGRASDEQFF. In DNA, the CDR3 is TGTGCCAGCAGCTTAGTCTCTTTTGGCGGGAGGGCCTCGGATGAGCAGTTCTTC.

This chain links TRBV12-3 or TRBV12-4 with TRBJ2-4; D may be TRBD2 (6 bases). The germline V and J ends were trimmed by 4 bases and 0 bases, with 10 bases remaining between them. CDR3 size: 15 residues. CDR3 loop: CASSSSGVAKNIQYF. The CDR3 DNA sequence: TGTGCCAGCAGTTCGTCGGGGGTAGCCAAAAACATTCAGTACTTC.

This clonotype was detected a few times. The chain joins TRBV5-4 to TRBJ1-6; 9 positions agree with TRBD1. The germline V gene encodes CDR1 SGHNT and CDR2 YYREEE (reference sequence). V was clipped by 0 bases and J by 8 bases; unmatched bases: 3. The CDR3 runs to 15 residues. The CDR3 region is CASSLVGDRDSPLHF. The CDR3 DNA reads as TGTGCCAGCAGCTTGGTCGGGGACAGGGATTCACCCCTCCACTTT.

CDR3 sequence reads: CASSLASGDYGYTF. The CDR3 DNA follows: TGTGCCAGCAGCTTGGCGAGTGGGGACTATGGCTACACCTTC. The chain has TRBV5-4 and TRBJ1-2; unclear D gene. This CDR3 is built from 14 residues. V lost 0 bases, J lost 3 bases, and 9 bases lay in between. Germline lookup yields CDR1 SGHNT and CDR2 YYREEE (reference sequence).

The table lists this clonotype with a count of one. The chain combines TRBV2 with TRBJ1-2; tentative D call: TRBD1 (5 bases). CDR1 is SNHLY and CDR2 is FYNNEI in the germline V gene. Trimming took off 1 base at V and 8 bases at J, with 14 bases between the two ends. This CDR3 spans 14 amino acids. CDR3 sequence (DNA): TGTGCCAGCAGTGAAGGTGGGCAGGGAGGCGGCTACACCTTC. Amino acids: CASSEGGQGGGYTF. Supplemented by reference TRBV2 and TRBJ1-2, the full variable domain reads EPEVTQTPSHQVTQMGQEVILRCVPISNHLYFYWYRQILGQKVEFLVSFYNNEISEKSEIFDDQFSVERPDGSNFTLKIRSTKLEDSAMYFCASSEGGQGGGYTFGSGTRLTVV.

The chain uses TRBV9 and TRBJ2-5, with D perhaps TRBD2 (5 bases). The CDR3 sequence is 14 residues long. V lost 2 bases and J lost 4, with 12 bases in between. Germline values: CDR1 SGDLS, CDR2 YYNGEE. The CDR3 region has the DNA TGTGCCAGCAGCGTGAGCTGGGGAGCAGAGACCCAGTACTTC. This encodes CASSVSWGAETQYF.

This clonotype showed up just a few times. The chain uses TRBV7-2 and TRBJ1-5, with D perhaps TRBD1 (5 bases). Germline CDR1 and CDR2: SGHTA and FQGNSA. V was pared by 6 bases and J by 7 bases, with 10 bases between. This CDR3 has 12 amino acids. The CDR3, as DNA: TGTGCCAGCAGAGTGGGGGGACAGCCCCAGCATTTT. This sequence encodes CASRVGGQPQHF. Together with reference TRBV7-2 and TRBJ1-5, the CDR3 gives the full variable domain: GAGVSQSPSNKVTEKGKDVELRCDPISGHTALYWYRQSLGQGLEFLIYFQGNSAPDKSGLPSDRFSAERTGGSVSTLTIQRTQQEDSAVYLCASRVGGQPQHFGDGTRLSIL.

The V call is TRBV10-3, the J call TRBJ1-1, with 9 bases aligning to TRBD1. This CDR3 contains 14 residues. Unmatched junction bases numbered 13, after V lost 6 bases and J lost 11 bases. Per the germline V gene, CDR1 is ENHRY and CDR2 is SYGVKD. Here the CDR3 reads CAIRTQGAGPAAFF. The CDR3 nucleotides are TGTGCCATCAGGACACAGGGGGCAGGCCCTGCGGCTTTCTTT.

The chain employs TRBV12-3 or TRBV12-4 and TRBJ1-1; D call uncertain. The V end lost 8 bases, the J end lost 1 base, and 14 bases lay between the germline ends. There are 14 residues in the CDR3. The CDR3 bases are TGTGCCAGCGGGTCTCAGGCCCAGAACACTGAAGCTTTCTTT. It is translated as CASGSQAQNTEAFF.